This entry is about one TCR beta chain. The data were taken from a study of CD8+ T cells in alopecia areata. Study overall: Twice daily, treated patients received 5 to 10 mg of oral tofacitinib. Tofacitinib continued for 6 to 18 months and was then withheld for 6 months. Severity of treated patients was scored by affected scalp percentage.

After isolation, RNA underwent reverse transcription to generate cDNA as the sequencing template. Generated by immunoSEQ multiplex PCR, the TCRdb table keeps only in-frame clones and is missing some. The profile shows roughly 100,000 clones, 60% to 75% of them singletons. The germline V gene encodes CDR1 SQVTM and CDR2 ANQGSEA. V lost 4 bases, J lost 8 bases, and 14 bases lay in between. The CDR3 has 12 amino acids. Treatment defined: oral pan-JAK inhibitor, 5-10 mg twice daily. Lesional scalp punch biopsies and peripheral blood were collected from alopecia areata patients. This specimen was CD8+ T cells sorted from blood, taken at week 4, from a patient treated with tofacitinib. This chain uses TRBV29-1 with TRBJ1-1; D remains unclear. This TCR came from a human donor with alopecia areata. CDR3 DNA sequence: TGCAGCGTTGTCGATTGTTTGGGGGAAGCTTTCTTT. It is translated as CSVVDCLGEAFF.